This passage covers 31 T cell receptor beta chains from one sample sequenced in a study of identical twins. Each CDR3 protein is one row after TCRdb ran MiXCR on the 5' RACE reads. Found here are fewer than 350,000 distinct CDR3 sequences, less than 9% of them singletons; the top ten hold more than 2%. This same sample was also part of a study on yellow fever vaccine responses in identical twins.

Sequencing was carried out using memory (CD45RO+) T cells sorted from blood. Receptors originate from a woman aged 18-30 years in good health.

This clonotype was counted ten times or more. The chain is built from TRBV12-3 or TRBV12-4 and TRBJ2-4; D might be TRBD1 or TRBD2, each matching 5 bases. The germline V and J ends were trimmed by 4 bases and 12 bases, with 10 bases remaining between them. The CDR3 is 11 residues long. The CDR3 DNA reads as TGTGCCAGCAGTTACGGGGCCTATCAGTACTTC. Translated: CASSYGAYQYF.

This clonotype was counted between two and nine times. This rearrangement joins TRBV28 to TRBJ2-2; D unresolved. V lost 6 bases and J lost 0, with 14 bases in between. The CDR3 extends over 16 amino acids. The germline CDR1 and CDR2 sequences are MDHEN and SYDVKM. The CDR3 DNA reads as TGTGCCAGCAGCACCCCGAATGCACCGAACACCGGGGAGCTGTTTTTT. Its translation is CASSTPNAPNTGELFF.

The V call is TRBV19, the J call TRBJ1-5; 7 bases line up with TRBD1. V dropped 5 bases and J dropped 6; count of bases not matched to a gene: 7. The CDR3 has 14 residues. Germline assignment: CDR1 LNHDA and CDR2 SQIVND (reference sequence). CDR3 DNA: TGTGCCAGTAGTCAGGGACAGCGCAGTCAGCCCCAGCATTTT. Translated, it gives CASSQGQRSQPQHF.

This clonotype has only a few counts. The chain links TRBV3-1 to TRBJ1-1; D is unresolved. The CDR3 covers 14 residues. The V gene lost 2 bases and the J gene lost 0 bases, with 7 bases spanning the gap. Germline loops: CDR1 LGHDT, CDR2 YNNKEL (reference sequence). CDR3 sequence: CASSQHELNTEAFF. CDR3 DNA sequence: TGTGCCAGCAGCCAACATGAATTGAACACTGAAGCTTTCTTT.

This clonotype was observed at least ten times. The rearrangement links TRBV9 to TRBJ2-1; 10 bases align to TRBD2. Germline assignment: CDR1 SGDLS and CDR2 YYNGEE. This CDR3 has 16 residues. The V and J ends lost 0 bases and 4 bases, in that order; junction bases with no gene match: 4. The CDR3 region is CASSVGLAGEYNEQFF. The CDR3 coding sequence is TGTGCCAGCAGCGTAGGCCTAGCGGGGGAATACAATGAGCAGTTCTTC.

Many counts were recorded for this clonotype. The V call is TRBV5-1, the J call TRBJ1-1, with D possibly matching TRBD1 (5 bases). The length of the CDR3 is 13 residues. CDR1 is SGHRS and CDR2 is YFSETQ in the germline V gene. V lost 3 bases and J 5 bases, leaving 11 bases between the germline ends. This chain's CDR3 is CASSSGGLTEAFF. The CDR3 coding sequence is TGCGCCAGCAGCTCCGGGGGTTTAACTGAAGCTTTCTTT. Supplemented by reference TRBV5-1 and TRBJ1-1, the full variable domain reads KAGVTQTPRYLIKTRGQQVTLSCSPISGHRSVSWYQQTPGQGLQFLFEYFSETQRNKGNFPGRFSGRQFSNSRSEMNVSTLELGDSALYLCASSSGGLTEAFFGQGTRLTVV.

The sample holds a few counts of this clonotype. This sequence joins TRBV21-1 and TRBJ2-7; the D call of TRBD1 is as the table states it, not checked on the DNA. TRBV21-1 is assigned pseudogene status. The CDR3 length is 15 residues. This chain's CDR3 is CASSTGTGGPGEQYF. The CDR3 DNA reads TGTGCCAGCAGTACCGGGACAGGGGGTCCTGGCGAGCAGTACTTC.

This clonotype was counted only a few times. The chain couples TRBV19 to TRBJ2-1, with D unclear. Trimming left V 0 bases short and J 10 bases short, with 10 bases between. Per germline, CDR1 LNHDA and CDR2 SQIVND (reference sequence). CDR3 size: 13 residues. The CDR3 DNA is TGTGCCAGTAGTATAGACGCACGGACCGAGCAGTTCTTC. Encoded protein: CASSIDARTEQFF.

This clonotype was counted once. The rearrangement joins TRBV11-1 to TRBJ2-5; TRBD2 matches 12 bases. The CDR3 consists of 15 residues. V lost 5 bases to trimming and J lost 10 bases; unmatched junction nucleotides: 11. CDR1 and CDR2 (germline): SGHAT, FQDESV (reference sequence). The CDR3 protein is CASSRTSGMVGGQYF. DNA of the CDR3: TGTGCCAGCAGCCGGACTAGCGGGATGGTCGGGGGCCAGTACTTC. Full variable domain (outside the CDR3, taken from reference TRBV11-1 and TRBJ2-5): EAEVAQSPRYKITEKSQAVAFWCDPISGHATLYWYRQILGQGPELLVQFQDESVVDDSQLPKDRFSAERLKGVDSTLKIQPAELGDSAMYLCASSRTSGMVGGQYFGPGTRLLVL.

The sample holds a few counts of this clonotype. This rearrangement joins TRBV24-1 to TRBJ1-2; 9 bases match TRBD1. This CDR3 contains 15 residues. The germline V gene encodes CDR1 KGHDR and CDR2 SFDVKD. With V trimmed by 5 bases and J by 7 bases, 10 bases remained unmatched. CDR3 in DNA: TGTGCCACCAGTGGACCGGGACAGGGATTCTCTGGCTACACCTTC. Protein: CATSGPGQGFSGYTF.

The gene calls are TRBV20-1 and TRBJ2-3, with 9 bases lining up with TRBD2. The germline V gene has CDR1 DFQATT and CDR2 SNEGSKA (reference sequence). The trim removed 6 bases at V and 3 bases at J, leaving 4 bases unmatched. CDR3 length equals 13 residues. The CDR3 here is CSAHLAGTDTQYF. CDR3 in DNA: TGCAGTGCCCACCTAGCGGGGACAGATACGCAGTATTTT.

This clonotype was picked up many times. This rearrangement joins TRBV5-6 to TRBJ2-1; possible D gene TRBD2, 5 bases. CDR1 and CDR2 (germline): SGHDT, YYEEEE. V lost 0 bases and J lost 8, with 6 bases in between. The CDR3 is made up of 12 amino acids. The CDR3 region has the DNA TGTGCCAGCAGCTTGGCTAGCTATGAGCAGTTCTTC. Its protein is CASSLASYEQFF.

This clonotype has more than one count but fewer than ten. The chain has TRBV4-2 and TRBJ1-5; D not certain. The CDR3 consists of 16 residues. The V gene's germline CDR1 is LGHNA and CDR2 YNFKEQ. Deletions cut 4 bases from V and 3 bases from J, with 16 bases between. In DNA form, the CDR3 reads TGTGCCAGCAGCCCACGCAGGAGGGATAACAATCAGCCCCAGCATTTT. Protein sequence: CASSPRRRDNNQPQHF.

Ten or more counts support this clonotype. In DNA, the CDR3 is TGCGCCAGCAGCTCCGGAGTCCGGGACAGGGGGCTAAATGAGCAGTTCTTC. This sequence encodes CASSSGVRDRGLNEQFF. The genes are TRBV5-1 and TRBJ2-1; 12 bases agree with TRBD1. The CDR3 has 17 amino acids. Germline loops: CDR1 SGHRS, CDR2 YFSETQ. The V segment lost 3 bases and the J segment 7 bases; nucleotides outside the gene matches: 11.

This clonotype was seen at least ten times. V gene TRBV10-3 combines with J gene TRBJ2-3, with TRBD2 matching 14 bases. The germline CDR1 and CDR2 sequences are ENHRY and SYGVKD. The CDR3 sequence is 18 residues long. Losses at the gene ends were 7 bases for V and 0 bases for J; bases not matched to a gene: 9. The CDR3 reads CAINAGTSGSRSTDTQYF. The CDR3 DNA is TGTGCCATCAATGCCGGGACTAGCGGGAGTCGAAGCACAGATACGCAGTATTTT.

There are many counts of this clonotype. This chain connects TRBV5-1 to TRBJ1-4; D is perhaps TRBD1 (6 bases). The germline V gene encodes CDR1 SGHRS and CDR2 YFSETQ. The CDR3 spans 14 residues. V lost 5 bases, J lost 4 bases, and 12 bases lay in between. In nucleotides, the CDR3 is TGCGCCAGCAGGCCGGACAGTTATAATGAAAAACTGTTTTTT. Amino acid sequence: CASRPDSYNEKLFF.

The chain joins TRBV29-1 to TRBJ1-2; no clear D. Germline CDR1 and CDR2: SQVTM and ANQGSEA. The V end lost 7 bases, the J end lost 5 bases, and 11 bases lay between the germline ends. This CDR3 comprises 11 residues. CDR3 protein: CSGLGSYGYTF. CDR3 nucleotides: TGCAGCGGGCTAGGCAGTTATGGCTACACCTTC.

This clonotype was seen ten or more times. The chain couples TRBV5-1 to TRBJ2-1; TRBD1 agrees at 9 bases. Germline lookup yields CDR1 SGHRS and CDR2 YFSETQ. The V segment lost 0 bases and the J segment 7 bases; nucleotides outside the gene matches: 5. The CDR3 has 15 residues. In nucleotides, the CDR3 is TGCGCCAGCAGCTTGGAGGGACAGGGAAGGAATGAGCAGTTCTTC. This encodes CASSLEGQGRNEQFF.

This clonotype was picked up a small number of times. The V call is TRBV6-5, the J call TRBJ2-5; D not resolved. V lost 2 bases to trimming and J lost 5 bases, with 15 bases between them. The CDR3 loop spans 15 amino acids. Germline lookup yields CDR1 MNHEY and CDR2 SVGAGI. The chain's CDR3 is CASSYIRVGWETQYF. As DNA, the CDR3 is TGTGCCAGCAGTTACATACGGGTTGGCTGGGAGACCCAGTACTTC.

The sample holds a few counts of this clonotype. This rearrangement joins TRBV7-3 to TRBJ2-2; a weak D match, TRBD2 (5 bases). The CDR3 contains 16 residues. Germline V gene sequence: CDR1 SGHTA, CDR2 FQGTGA. With 1 base removed from V and 2 bases from J, the gap between germline ends came to 11 bases. The CDR3 coding sequence is TGTGCCAGCAGCTTAATGGCTAGCTTTAACACCGGGGAGCTGTTTTTT. As protein: CASSLMASFNTGELFF.

This chain connects TRBV18 to TRBJ2-7, with TRBD1 as a possible D gene (5 bases). The germline gives CDR1 KGHSH, CDR2 LQKENI. This CDR3 has 14 amino acids. Between the trimmed V and J ends, which lost 2 bases and 2 bases, there was a span of 10 bases. The CDR3 bases are TGTGCCAGCTCACCAGGACATGGTCCCTACGAGCAGTACGTC. It specifies CASSPGHGPYEQYV.

The gene calls are TRBV7-9 and TRBJ2-1, with D possibly matching TRBD2 (6 bases). Trimming removed 5 bases at V and 0 bases at J, with 8 bases between. CDR1 is SEHNR, CDR2 FQNEAQ, per germline (reference sequence). The length of the CDR3 is 14 residues. The CDR3 loop reads CASSKAGSYNEQFF. The CDR3 coding sequence is TGTGCCAGCAGCAAAGCGGGCTCCTACAATGAGCAGTTCTTC.

The rearrangement uses TRBV2 and TRBJ2-7; unclear D gene. Germline values: CDR1 SNHLY, CDR2 FYNNEI. The CDR3 runs to 13 residues. V lost 4 bases and J lost 1, with 8 bases in between. CDR3 in DNA: TGTGCCAGCAGTGTAGGGTTGTCCTACGAGCAGTACTTC. Encoded protein: CASSVGLSYEQYF.

V is TRBV4-1 and J is TRBJ2-1; 13 bases agree with TRBD2. Germline trimming cut 6 bases from V and 6 bases from J; bases unmatched to any gene: 8. The germline gives CDR1 MGHRA, CDR2 YSYEKL. The CDR3 length is 16 residues. The CDR3 nucleotides read TGCGCCAGCAGGTCCCGGACTAGCGGGAGTAGCAATGAGCAGTTCTTC. It translates to CASRSRTSGSSNEQFF.

The chain carries TRBV15 and TRBJ2-1; D unclear. The CDR3 consists of 12 residues. Trimming left V 1 base short and J 7 bases short, with 5 bases between. Germline V gene data show CDR1 as LNHNV and CDR2 as YYDKDF (reference sequence). For the CDR3, the DNA is TGTGCCACCAGCAGAGGTAGGAATGAGCAGTTCTTC. Translation: CATSRGRNEQFF.

The V call is TRBV11-1, the J call TRBJ2-3, with 8 bases identical to TRBD2. There are 17 residues in the CDR3. Losses at the gene ends were 5 bases for V and 5 bases for J; bases not matched to a gene: 15. CDR1 is SGHAT and CDR2 is FQDESV in the germline V gene (reference sequence). The CDR3 loop is CASSIPGLVETKDTQYF. In DNA form, the CDR3 reads TGTGCCAGCAGCATTCCGGGACTAGTGGAGACTAAAGATACGCAGTATTTT.

There are many counts of this clonotype. The rearrangement joins TRBV4-1 to TRBJ2-7; 7 nucleotides align to TRBD1. V was clipped by 0 bases and J by 3 bases; unmatched bases: 14. CDR3 length: 18 residues. Per the germline V gene, CDR1 is MGHRA and CDR2 is YSYEKL. Here the CDR3 reads CASSQDHDRDSCHYEQYF. In nucleotides, the CDR3 is TGCGCCAGCAGCCAAGATCACGACCGGGACAGCTGTCACTACGAGCAGTACTTC.

V is TRBV11-1 and J is TRBJ2-1; TRBD2 aligns across 12 bases. J lost 4 bases, V lost 2 bases, and 9 bases had no gene match. The CDR3 extends over 18 amino acids. From germline, CDR1 is SGHAT and CDR2 FQDESV (reference sequence). The CDR3 loop reads CASSLFVTSGRSYNEQFF. The CDR3 DNA is TGTGCCAGCAGCTTATTCGTTACTAGCGGGAGGTCGTACAATGAGCAGTTCTTC.

This clonotype was seen repeatedly, ten times or more. CDR3 amino acids: CASRGAADTQYF. In DNA form, the CDR3 reads TGTGCCAGCCGGGGGGCCGCAGATACGCAGTATTTT. The chain carries TRBV7-9 and TRBJ2-3; D is possibly TRBD2 (7 bases). CDR1 and CDR2 (germline): SEHNR, FQNEAQ (reference sequence). There are 12 residues in the CDR3. Trimming pared 8 bases from V and 4 bases from J, leaving 10 bases between.

This clonotype was counted only a few times. This chain connects TRBV6-1 to TRBJ2-3; 11 bases agree with TRBD2. V dropped 6 bases and J dropped 3; count of bases not matched to a gene: 11. Germline V gene lookup returns CDR1 MNHNS and CDR2 SASEGT. The CDR3 has 17 amino acids. This CDR3 is CASRLASGGFTTDTQYF. CDR3 DNA: TGTGCCAGCAGACTGGCTAGCGGGGGGTTTACGACAGATACGCAGTATTTT.

This clonotype turned up a few times. The genes are TRBV10-3 and TRBJ1-5, with D possibly being TRBD1 (6 bases). From germline, CDR1 is ENHRY and CDR2 SYGVKD. V was shortened by 2 bases and J by 3 bases, with 11 bases between the two germline ends. The length of the CDR3 is 15 residues. The CDR3 nucleotides read TGTGCCATCAGTGAGGCGGGGGGCAACAATCAGCCCCAGCATTTT. This sequence encodes CAISEAGGNNQPQHF.